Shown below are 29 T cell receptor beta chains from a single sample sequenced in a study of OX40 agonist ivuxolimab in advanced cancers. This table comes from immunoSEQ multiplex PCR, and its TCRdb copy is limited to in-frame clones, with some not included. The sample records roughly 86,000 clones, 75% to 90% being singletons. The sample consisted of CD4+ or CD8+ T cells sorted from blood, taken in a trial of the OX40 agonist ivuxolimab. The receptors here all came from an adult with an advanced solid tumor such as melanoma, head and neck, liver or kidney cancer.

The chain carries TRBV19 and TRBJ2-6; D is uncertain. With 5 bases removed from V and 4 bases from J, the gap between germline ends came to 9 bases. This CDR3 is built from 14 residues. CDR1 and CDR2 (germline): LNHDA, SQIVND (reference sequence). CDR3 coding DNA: TGTGCCAGTAGTGGGATGCTCGGGGCCAACGTCCTGACTTTC. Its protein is CASSGMLGANVLTF.

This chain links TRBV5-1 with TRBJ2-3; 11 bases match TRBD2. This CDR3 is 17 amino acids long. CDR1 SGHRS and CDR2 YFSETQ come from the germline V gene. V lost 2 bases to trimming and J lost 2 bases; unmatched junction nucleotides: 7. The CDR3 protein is CASSFSGLADPTDTQYF. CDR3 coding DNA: TGCGCCAGCAGCTTCTCGGGACTAGCGGACCCCACAGATACGCAGTATTTT.

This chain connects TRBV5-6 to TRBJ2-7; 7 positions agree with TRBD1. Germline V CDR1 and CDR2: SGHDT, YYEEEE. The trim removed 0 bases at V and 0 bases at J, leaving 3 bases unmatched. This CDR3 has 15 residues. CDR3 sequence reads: CASSLASGGSYEQYF. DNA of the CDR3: TGTGCCAGCAGCTTGGCTTCAGGGGGCTCCTACGAGCAGTACTTC. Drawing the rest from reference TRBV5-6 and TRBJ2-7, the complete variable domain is DAGVTQSPTHLIKTRGQQVTLRCSPKSGHDTVSWYQQALGQGPQFIFQYYEEEERQRGNFPDRFSGHQFPNYSSELNVNALLLGDSALYLCASSLASGGSYEQYFGPGTRLTVT.

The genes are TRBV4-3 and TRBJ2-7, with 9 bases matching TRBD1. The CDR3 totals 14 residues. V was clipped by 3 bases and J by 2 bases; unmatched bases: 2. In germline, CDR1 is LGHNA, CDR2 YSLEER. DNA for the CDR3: TGCGCCAGCAGCCACCGGGACAGGGCCTACGAGCAGTACTTC. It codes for CASSHRDRAYEQYF.

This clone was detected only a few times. CDR3 bases: TGTGCCAGCAGCTTTACTAGCGGGAGTGTATACAATGAGCAGTTCTTC. Protein product: CASSFTSGSVYNEQFF. The gene calls are TRBV11-3 and TRBJ2-1; 11 bases map to TRBD2. This CDR3 has 16 residues. Trimming took 3 bases from V and 4 from J; bases not matched to a gene: 5. Germline CDR1 is SGHNT and CDR2 is YENEEA. The full variable domain, its missing parts supplied by reference TRBV11-3 and TRBJ2-1, is EAGVVQSPRYKIIEKKQPVAFWCNPISGHNTLYWYLQNLGQGPELLIRYENEEAVDDSQLPKDRFSAERLKGVDSTLKIQPAELGDSAVYLCASSFTSGSVYNEQFFGPGTRLTVL.

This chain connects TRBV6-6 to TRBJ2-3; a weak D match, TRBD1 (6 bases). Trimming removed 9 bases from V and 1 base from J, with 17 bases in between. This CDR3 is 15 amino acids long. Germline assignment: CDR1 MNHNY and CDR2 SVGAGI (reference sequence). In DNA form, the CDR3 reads TGTGCCAGTCAACTGGGGGCAGGGGGCACAGATACGCAGTATTTT. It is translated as CASQLGAGGTDTQYF.

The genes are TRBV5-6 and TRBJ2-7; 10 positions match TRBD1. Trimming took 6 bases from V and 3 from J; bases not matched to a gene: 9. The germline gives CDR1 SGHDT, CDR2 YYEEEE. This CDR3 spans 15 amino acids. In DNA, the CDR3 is TGTGCCAGCACCGTGATAGGGACAGGGGTCTACGAGCAGTACTTC. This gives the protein CASTVIGTGVYEQYF.

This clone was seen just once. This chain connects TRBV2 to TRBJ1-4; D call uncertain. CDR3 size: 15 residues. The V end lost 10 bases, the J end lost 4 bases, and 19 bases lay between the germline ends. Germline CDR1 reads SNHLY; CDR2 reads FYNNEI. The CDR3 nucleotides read TGTGCCACCCACGAGGGCCTCCAGAATAATGAAAAACTGTTTTTT. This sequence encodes CATHEGLQNNEKLFF.

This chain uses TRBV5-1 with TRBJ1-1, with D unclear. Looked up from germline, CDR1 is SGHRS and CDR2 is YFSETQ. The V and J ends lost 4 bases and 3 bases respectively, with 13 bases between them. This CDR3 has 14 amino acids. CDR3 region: CASSVGNPDTEAFF. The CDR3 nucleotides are TGCGCCAGCAGCGTGGGCAATCCGGACACTGAAGCTTTCTTT.

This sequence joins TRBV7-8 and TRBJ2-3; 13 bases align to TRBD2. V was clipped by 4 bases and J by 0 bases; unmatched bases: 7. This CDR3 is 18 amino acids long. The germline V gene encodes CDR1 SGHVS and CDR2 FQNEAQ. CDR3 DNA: TGTGCCAGCAGCTCGATAGGACTAGCGGGAGCTAGCACAGATACGCAGTATTTT. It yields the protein CASSSIGLAGASTDTQYF.

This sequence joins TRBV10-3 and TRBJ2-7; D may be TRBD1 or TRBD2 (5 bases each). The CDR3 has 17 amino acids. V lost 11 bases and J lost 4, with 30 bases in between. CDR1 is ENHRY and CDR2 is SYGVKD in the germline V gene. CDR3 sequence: CAANRDPTMGRKYEQYF. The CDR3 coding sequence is TGTGCCGCCAACCGGGACCCAACTATGGGACGAAAATACGAGCAGTACTTC.

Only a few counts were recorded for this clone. The CDR3 DNA is TGTGCCTGGAGCCTCGGGACAGGGGTTGGTCAGCCCCAGCATTTT. This encodes CAWSLGTGVGQPQHF. This sequence joins TRBV30 and TRBJ1-5; 10 bases align to TRBD1. After removal of 3 bases from V and 6 bases from J, the junction contained 8 bases not matched to a gene. The CDR3 runs 15 residues. CDR1 GTSNPN and CDR2 SVGIG come from the germline V gene (reference sequence).

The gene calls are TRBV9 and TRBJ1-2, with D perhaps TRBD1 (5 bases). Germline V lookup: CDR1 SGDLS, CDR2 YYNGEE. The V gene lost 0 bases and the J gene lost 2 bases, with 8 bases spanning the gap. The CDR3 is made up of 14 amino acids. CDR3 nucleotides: TGTGCCAGCAGCGTAGGGGAGGGGAACTATGGCTACACCTTC. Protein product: CASSVGEGNYGYTF.

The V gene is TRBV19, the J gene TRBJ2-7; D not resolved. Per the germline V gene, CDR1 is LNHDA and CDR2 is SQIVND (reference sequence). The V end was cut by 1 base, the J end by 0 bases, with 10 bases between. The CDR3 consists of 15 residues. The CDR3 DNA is TGTGCCAGTAGTATAGTGGGCTCCCTCTCCTACGAGCAGTACTTC. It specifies CASSIVGSLSYEQYF.

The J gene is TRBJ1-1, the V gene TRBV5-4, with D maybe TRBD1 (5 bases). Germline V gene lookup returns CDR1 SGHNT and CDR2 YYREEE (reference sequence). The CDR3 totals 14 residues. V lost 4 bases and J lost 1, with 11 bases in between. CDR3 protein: CASSLGLWNTEAFF. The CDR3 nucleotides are TGTGCCAGCAGCCTGGGACTTTGGAACACTGAAGCTTTCTTT.

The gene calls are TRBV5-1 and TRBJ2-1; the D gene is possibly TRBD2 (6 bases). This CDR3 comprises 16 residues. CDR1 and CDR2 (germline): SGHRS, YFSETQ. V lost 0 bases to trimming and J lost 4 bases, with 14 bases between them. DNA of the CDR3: TGCGCCAGCAGCTTGGTTCCGGGAGACGGGTACAATGAGCAGTTCTTC. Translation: CASSLVPGDGYNEQFF.

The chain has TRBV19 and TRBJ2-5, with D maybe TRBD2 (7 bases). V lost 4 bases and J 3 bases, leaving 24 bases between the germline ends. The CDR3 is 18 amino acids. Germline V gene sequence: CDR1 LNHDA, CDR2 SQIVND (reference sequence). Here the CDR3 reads CASSKAPGAGVNEETQYF. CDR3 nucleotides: TGTGCCAGTAGTAAAGCCCCAGGGGCGGGAGTTAATGAAGAGACCCAGTACTTC.

The CDR3 nucleotides are TGTGCCAGCAGGGACAGTACACCCCTCCACTTT. This codes for CASRDSTPLHF. The chain joins TRBV28 to TRBJ1-6; the D gene is possibly TRBD1 (6 bases). Trimming cost V 6 bases and J 11 bases, with 8 bases left between them. The CDR3 loop spans 11 amino acids. Germline CDR1 reads MDHEN; CDR2 reads SYDVKM.

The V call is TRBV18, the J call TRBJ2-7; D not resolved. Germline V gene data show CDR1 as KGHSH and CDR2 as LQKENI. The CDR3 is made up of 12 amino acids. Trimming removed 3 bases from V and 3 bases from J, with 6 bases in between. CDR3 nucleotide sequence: TGTGCCAGCTCACCTAACAGCTACGAGCAGTACTTC. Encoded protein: CASSPNSYEQYF.

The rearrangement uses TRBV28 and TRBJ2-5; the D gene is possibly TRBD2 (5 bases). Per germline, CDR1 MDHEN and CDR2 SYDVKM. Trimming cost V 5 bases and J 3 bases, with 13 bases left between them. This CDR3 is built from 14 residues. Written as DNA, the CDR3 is TGTGCCAGCAGTAAATGGCCCGGGGAAGAGACCCAGTACTTC. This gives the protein CASSKWPGEETQYF.

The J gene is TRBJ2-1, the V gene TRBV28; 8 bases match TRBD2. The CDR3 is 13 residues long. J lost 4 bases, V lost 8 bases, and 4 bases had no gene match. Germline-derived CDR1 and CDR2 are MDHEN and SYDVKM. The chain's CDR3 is CASDSGTYNEQFF. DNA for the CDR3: TGTGCCAGCGATAGCGGGACTTACAATGAGCAGTTCTTC.

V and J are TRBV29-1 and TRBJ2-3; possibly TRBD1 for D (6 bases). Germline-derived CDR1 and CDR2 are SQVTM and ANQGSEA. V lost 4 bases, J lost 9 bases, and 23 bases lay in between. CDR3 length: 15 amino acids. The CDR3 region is CSVVKGDTAKLTQYF. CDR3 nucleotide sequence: TGCAGCGTTGTAAAAGGGGACACTGCTAAACTGACGCAGTATTTT.

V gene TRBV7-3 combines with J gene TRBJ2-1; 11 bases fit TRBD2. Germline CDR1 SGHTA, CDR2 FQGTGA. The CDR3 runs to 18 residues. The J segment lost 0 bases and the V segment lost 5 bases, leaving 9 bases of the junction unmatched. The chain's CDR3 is CASSITGLADDSYNEQFF. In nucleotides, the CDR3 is TGTGCCAGCAGCATTACGGGACTAGCGGATGACTCCTACAATGAGCAGTTCTTC.

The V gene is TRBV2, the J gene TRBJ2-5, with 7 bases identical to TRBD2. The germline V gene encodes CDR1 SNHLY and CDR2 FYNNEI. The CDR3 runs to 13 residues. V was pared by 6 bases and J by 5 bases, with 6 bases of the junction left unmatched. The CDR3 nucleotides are TGTGCCAGCAGGCCAGCCGGGAGGGAGACCCAGTACTTC. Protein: CASRPAGRETQYF.

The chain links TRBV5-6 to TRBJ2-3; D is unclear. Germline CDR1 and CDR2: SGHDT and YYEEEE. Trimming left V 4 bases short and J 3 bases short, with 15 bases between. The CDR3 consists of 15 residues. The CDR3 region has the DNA TGTGCCAGCAGCGCCACGTCCTGGGGTACAGATACGCAGTATTTT. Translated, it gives CASSATSWGTDTQYF.

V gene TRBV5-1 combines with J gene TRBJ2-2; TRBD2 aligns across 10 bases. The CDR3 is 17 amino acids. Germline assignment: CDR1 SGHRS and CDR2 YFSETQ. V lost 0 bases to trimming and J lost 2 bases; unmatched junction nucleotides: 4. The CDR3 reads CASSLELAGTNTGELFF. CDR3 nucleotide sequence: TGCGCCAGCAGCTTGGAACTAGCGGGAACAAACACCGGGGAGCTGTTTTTT.

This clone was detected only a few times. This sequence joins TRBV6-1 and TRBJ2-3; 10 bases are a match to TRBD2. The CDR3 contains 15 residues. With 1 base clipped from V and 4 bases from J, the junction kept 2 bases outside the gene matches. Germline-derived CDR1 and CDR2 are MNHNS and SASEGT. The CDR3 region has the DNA TGTGCCAGCAGTGAAGAAGCGGGAGGGCCAGATACGCAGTATTTT. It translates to CASSEEAGGPDTQYF.

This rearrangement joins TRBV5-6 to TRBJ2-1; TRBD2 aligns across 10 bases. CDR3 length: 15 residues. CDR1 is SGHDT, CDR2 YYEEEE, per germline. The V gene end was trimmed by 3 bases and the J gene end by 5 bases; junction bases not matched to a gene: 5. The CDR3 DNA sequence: TGTGCCAGCAGCTGGAGGACTAGCGGTAACAATGAGCAGTTCTTC. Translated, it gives CASSWRTSGNNEQFF.

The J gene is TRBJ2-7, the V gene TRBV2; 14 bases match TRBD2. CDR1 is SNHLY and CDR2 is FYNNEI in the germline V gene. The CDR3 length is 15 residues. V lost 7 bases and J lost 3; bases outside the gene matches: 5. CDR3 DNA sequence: TGTGCCAGCAAAGGGACTAGCGGGAGCATCTACGAGCAGTACTTC. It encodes CASKGTSGSIYEQYF.